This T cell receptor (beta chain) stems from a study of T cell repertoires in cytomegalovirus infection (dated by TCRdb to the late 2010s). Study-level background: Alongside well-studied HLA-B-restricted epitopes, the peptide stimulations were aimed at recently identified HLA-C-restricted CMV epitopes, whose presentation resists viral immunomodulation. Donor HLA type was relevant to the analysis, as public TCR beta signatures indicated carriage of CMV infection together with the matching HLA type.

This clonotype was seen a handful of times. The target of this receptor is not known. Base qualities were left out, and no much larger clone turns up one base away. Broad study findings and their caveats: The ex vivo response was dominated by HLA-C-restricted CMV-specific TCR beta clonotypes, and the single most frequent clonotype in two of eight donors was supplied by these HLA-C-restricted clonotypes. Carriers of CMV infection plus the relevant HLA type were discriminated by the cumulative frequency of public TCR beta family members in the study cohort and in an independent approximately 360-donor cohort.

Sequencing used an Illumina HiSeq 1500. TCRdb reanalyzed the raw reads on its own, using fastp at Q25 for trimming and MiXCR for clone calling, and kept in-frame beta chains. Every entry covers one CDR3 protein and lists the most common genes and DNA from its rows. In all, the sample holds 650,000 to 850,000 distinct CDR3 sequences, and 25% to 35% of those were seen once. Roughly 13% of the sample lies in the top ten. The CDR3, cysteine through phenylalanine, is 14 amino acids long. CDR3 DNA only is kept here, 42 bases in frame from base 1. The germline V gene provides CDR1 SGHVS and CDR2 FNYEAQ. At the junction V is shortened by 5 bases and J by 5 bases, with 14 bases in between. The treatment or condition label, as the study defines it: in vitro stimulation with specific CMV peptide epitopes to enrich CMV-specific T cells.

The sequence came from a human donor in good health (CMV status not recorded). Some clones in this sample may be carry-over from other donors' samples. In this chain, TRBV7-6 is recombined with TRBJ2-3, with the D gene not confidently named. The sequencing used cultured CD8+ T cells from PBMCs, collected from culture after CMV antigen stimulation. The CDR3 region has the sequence CASSPGLGGDTQYF. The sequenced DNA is TGTGCCAGCAGCCCCGGGCTGGGCGGAGATACGCAGTATTTT.